Listed here are 18 T cell receptor beta chains from one sample, sequenced in a study of early T cells in non-severe SARS-CoV-2 infection. In TCRdb, the 5' RACE reads were re-called with MiXCR into one record per CDR3 protein. Among about 75,000 distinct CDR3 sequences listed, 10% to 12% were seen once. Sequencing was performed on whole blood, taken at baseline. These receptors came from an adult who was a healthcare worker with PCR-confirmed SARS-CoV-2 infection or an uninfected control (not recorded which).

This clonotype was detected many times. This chain links TRBV10-2 with TRBJ2-2; D is tentatively TRBD1 or TRBD2 (5 bases each). Germline V gives CDR1 WSHSY, CDR2 SAAADI. Trimming shortened V by 4 bases and J by 0 bases, and 9 bases separated the two germline ends. The CDR3 extends over 15 amino acids. The CDR3 loop is CASSVGGPNTGELFF. The CDR3 region has the DNA TGCGCCAGCAGTGTTGGGGGACCGAACACCGGGGAGCTGTTTTTT.

The sample holds many counts of this clonotype. This chain links TRBV20-1 with TRBJ1-4; 7 bases match TRBD1. This CDR3 spans 15 amino acids. V lost 3 bases, J lost 5 bases, and 9 bases stayed unmatched. CDR1 DFQATT and CDR2 SNEGSKA come from the germline V gene (reference sequence). The CDR3 here is CSASARQGSNEKLFF. The CDR3 nucleotides are TGCAGTGCTAGCGCTAGACAGGGTTCGAATGAAAAACTGTTTTTT.

This clonotype came up a few times. This chain links TRBV20-1 with TRBJ2-5; TRBD1 might be the D (5 bases). This CDR3 is 13 amino acids long. Per the germline V gene, CDR1 is DFQATT and CDR2 is SNEGSKA (reference sequence). V dropped 1 base and J dropped 6 bases, with 12 bases sitting between them. This chain's CDR3 is CSARVGQGQTQYF. In DNA form, the CDR3 reads TGCAGTGCTAGAGTAGGGCAGGGTCAGACCCAGTACTTC.

V and J are TRBV28 and TRBJ2-2; 7 nucleotides line up with TRBD1. Germline CDR1 is MDHEN and CDR2 is SYDVKM. This CDR3 has 16 residues. The ends lost 2 bases at V and 3 bases at J; junction bases unmatched: 6. CDR3 nucleotides: TGTGCCAGCAGTTTAGCACAGGGGATATACACCGGGGAGCTGTTTTTT. Amino acid sequence: CASSLAQGIYTGELFF.

This clonotype is judged medium-sized (0.01 to 0.1%). The chain recombines TRBV2 with TRBJ1-5, with 11 bases fitting TRBD1. Trimming at V came to 7 bases and at J to 7 bases, leaving 6 bases not matched to a gene. The CDR3 runs 14 residues. Germline assignment: CDR1 SNHLY and CDR2 FYNNEI. CDR3 nucleotide sequence: TGTGCCAGCAATGGCGGGACAGGGGGACAGCCCCAGCATTTT. It is translated as CASNGGTGGQPQHF.

The chain recombines TRBV6-2 or TRBV6-3 with TRBJ2-7, with 7 bases matching TRBD2. Germline V lookup: CDR1 MNHEY, CDR2 SVGEGT. This CDR3 has 16 residues. The ends lost 0 bases at V and 1 base at J; junction bases unmatched: 6. CDR3 sequence (DNA): TGTGCCAGCAGTTACTCGCTTAGCGGGTTTTCCTACGAGCAGTACTTC. This encodes CASSYSLSGFSYEQYF.

This clonotype was detected only a few times. J is TRBJ2-2 and V is TRBV24-1; TRBD1 matches at 7 bases. The CDR3 totals 17 residues. Losses at the gene ends were 4 bases for V and 4 bases for J; bases not matched to a gene: 11. Germline values: CDR1 KGHDR, CDR2 SFDVKD. This CDR3 reads CATSDPRQGSGTGELFF. The CDR3 nucleotides are TGTGCCACCAGTGACCCCCGACAGGGATCGGGCACCGGGGAGCTGTTTTTT.

The genes are TRBV7-2 and TRBJ2-6, with D perhaps matching TRBD2 (5 bases). Trimming pared 0 bases from V and 0 bases from J, leaving 9 bases between. CDR3 length: 17 residues. Germline assignment: CDR1 SGHTA and CDR2 FQGNSA. The CDR3 DNA reads TGTGCCAGCAGCTTAGCAGAGGGCTCCTCTGGGGCCAACGTCCTGACTTTC. It translates to CASSLAEGSSGANVLTF.

This clonotype came up many times. This chain uses TRBV6-6 with TRBJ2-4; possible D gene TRBD2, 6 bases. The CDR3 spans 14 residues. Germline V CDR1 and CDR2: MNHNY, SVGAGI (reference sequence). The germline V and J ends were trimmed by 5 bases and 0 bases, with 8 bases remaining between them. Written as DNA, the CDR3 is TGTGCCAGCAGTCCGGGACTAGCCAAAAACATTCAGTACTTC. The encoded protein is CASSPGLAKNIQYF.

This clonotype turned up a few times. The J gene is TRBJ1-2, the V gene TRBV7-6; D unclear. The CDR3 extends over 13 amino acids. The germline gives CDR1 SGHVS, CDR2 FNYEAQ. V lost 1 base and J lost 2, with 5 bases in between. DNA for the CDR3: TGTGCCAGCAGCTTAGGGGAGAACTATGGCTACACCTTC. Translation: CASSLGENYGYTF.

The chain uses TRBV25-1 and TRBJ1-2; 8 bases fit TRBD1. CDR3 length: 15 amino acids. V shed 5 bases, J shed 8 bases, and the junction held 13 bases outside the gene matches. CDR1 MGHDK and CDR2 SYGVNS come from the germline V gene. The CDR3 DNA is TGTGCCAGCAGTCTCACCGGGACAGGCGGAAGCGGCTACACCTTC. It is translated as CASSLTGTGGSGYTF.

The sample holds one count of this clonotype. The chain employs TRBV6-1 and TRBJ2-7, with D perhaps matching TRBD1 (6 bases). The V and J ends lost 2 bases and 0 bases respectively, with 8 bases between them. The CDR3 totals 14 residues. CDR1 is MNHNS and CDR2 is SASEGT in the germline V gene. The CDR3 DNA reads TGTGCCAGCAGTGAACAGGGGAGCTCCTACGAGCAGTACTTC. It translates to CASSEQGSSYEQYF.

In its sample, this clonotype was seen a few times. The rearrangement joins TRBV20-1 to TRBJ2-4, with TRBD2 matching over 10 bases. J lost 0 bases, V lost 3 bases, and 8 bases had no gene match. The germline V gene has CDR1 DFQATT and CDR2 SNEGSKA (reference sequence). The CDR3 sequence is 17 residues long. CDR3 sequence: CSASGLAGVLAKNIQYF. Written as DNA, the CDR3 is TGCAGTGCTAGTGGGCTAGCGGGAGTACTAGCCAAAAACATTCAGTACTTC.

This clonotype has more than one count but fewer than ten. The V gene is TRBV12-3 or TRBV12-4, the J gene TRBJ1-1, with no clear D. V lost 3 bases to trimming and J lost 1 base, with 3 bases between them. The CDR3 covers 12 residues. CDR3 loop: CASSFWNTEAFF. The CDR3, as DNA: TGTGCCAGCAGTTTCTGGAACACTGAAGCTTTCTTT.

This clonotype was observed a single time. Written as DNA, the CDR3 is TGTGCCATCAGTGCTGCGGGGGGCCTCAAAGATACGCAGTATTTT. It is translated as CAISAAGGLKDTQYF. The genes are TRBV10-3 and TRBJ2-3; 8 bases align to TRBD2. Germline CDR1 is ENHRY and CDR2 is SYGVKD. V was clipped by 4 bases and J by 5 bases; unmatched bases: 8. This CDR3 region has 15 residues.

The V call is TRBV5-1, the J call TRBJ1-1; D not certain. Deletions cut 4 bases from V and 3 bases from J, with 19 bases between. CDR3 size: 16 residues. CDR1 and CDR2 (germline): SGHRS, YFSETQ. The CDR3 loop reads CASSPEPGSTYTEAFF. CDR3 nucleotides: TGCGCCAGCAGCCCGGAGCCGGGTTCCACCTACACTGAAGCTTTCTTT.

This clonotype was observed a handful of times. The gene calls are TRBV30 and TRBJ2-5; 7 nucleotides match TRBD1. The J segment lost 2 bases and the V segment lost 4 bases, leaving 4 bases of the junction unmatched. From germline, CDR1 is GTSNPN and CDR2 SVGIG (reference sequence). CDR3 length: 13 residues. Here the CDR3 reads CAWTGQSQETQYF. In nucleotides, the CDR3 is TGTGCCTGGACGGGACAGTCACAAGAGACCCAGTACTTC. Based on the CDR3 plus reference TRBV30 and TRBJ2-5, the full variable domain is SQTIHQWPATLVQPVGSPLSLECTVEGTSNPNLYWYRQAAGRGLQLLFYSVGIGQISSEVPQNLSASRPQDRQFILSSKKLLLSDSGFYLCAWTGQSQETQYFGPGTRLLVL.

There are a few counts of this clonotype. This chain links TRBV5-6 with TRBJ1-3, with D uncertain. Germline V lookup: CDR1 SGHDT, CDR2 YYEEEE. With 1 base removed from V and 4 bases from J, the gap between germline ends came to 6 bases. CDR3 length: 13 residues. CDR3 sequence: CASSLISGNTIYF. CDR3 nucleotides: TGTGCCAGCAGCTTGATCTCAGGAAACACCATATATTTT.